A single sample is the source of the 29 T cell receptor beta chains below, sequenced in a study of PD-1 blockade in mismatch repair-deficient tumors. Profiled with immunoSEQ multiplex PCR; TCRdb holds only in-frame clones, not every one. The sample records 35,000 to 40,000 clones, roughly 83% being singletons. The sequencing used peripheral blood, collected 4 weeks after starting pembrolizumab. All receptors derive from an adult with mismatch repair-deficient cancer.

The chain uses TRBV28 and TRBJ1-5; tentative D call: TRBD1 (5 bases). The CDR3 spans 16 residues. Germline CDR1 and CDR2: MDHEN and SYDVKM. V shed 5 bases and J shed 3 bases, with 17 bases lying between them. The CDR3 sequence: CASSTNQGYNNQPQHF. The DNA of the CDR3 is TGTGCCAGCAGTACAAATCAGGGCTACAACAATCAGCCCCAGCATTTT.

CDR3 protein: CASSEVMRRDYGYTF. CDR3 bases: TGTGCCAGCAGTGAAGTAATGAGGAGGGACTATGGCTACACCTTC. V usage is TRBV6-1 and J usage is TRBJ1-2, with unresolved D. Germline V lookup: CDR1 MNHNS, CDR2 SASEGT. Trimming removed 1 base from V and 3 bases from J, with 12 bases in between. The CDR3 length is 15 residues.

This sequence joins TRBV2 and TRBJ2-5; 8 bases match TRBD2. The CDR3 is made up of 18 amino acids. CDR1 is SNHLY and CDR2 is FYNNEI in the germline V gene. J lost 3 bases, V lost 4 bases, and 16 bases had no gene match. The CDR3 coding sequence is TGTGCCAGCAGTGGGACTAGCCCAACTGCGAGGGGTAAAGAGACCCAGTACTTC. The encoded protein is CASSGTSPTARGKETQYF.

This clone has more than one count but fewer than ten. The CDR3 region has the DNA TGTGCCAGTAGTATCAGAGGGTCCGGGCTGAACACTGAAGCTTTCTTT. Amino acids: CASSIRGSGLNTEAFF. The chain joins TRBV19 to TRBJ1-1; no clear D gene. Looked up from germline, CDR1 is LNHDA and CDR2 is SQIVND (reference sequence). Trimming cost V 3 bases and J 0 bases, with 14 bases left between them. There are 16 residues in the CDR3.

The genes are TRBV5-4 and TRBJ2-7; 9 bases match TRBD1. There are 13 residues in the CDR3. Trimming took 5 bases from V and 7 from J; bases not matched to a gene: 7. Per the germline V gene, CDR1 is SGHNT and CDR2 is YYREEE (reference sequence). This CDR3 reads CASSLQGASEQYF. CDR3 nucleotides: TGTGCCAGCAGTCTACAGGGGGCCTCGGAGCAGTACTTC.

The gene calls are TRBV15 and TRBJ2-7; perhaps TRBD2 as D (6 bases). CDR3 length: 11 residues. V lost 10 bases and J lost 6, with 13 bases in between. In germline, CDR1 is LNHNV, CDR2 YYDKDF (reference sequence). This CDR3 is CAIGTPLEQYF. Here the CDR3 DNA reads TGTGCCATCGGGACTCCGCTCGAGCAGTACTTC.

The chain joins TRBV27 to TRBJ2-7, with 13 positions matching TRBD2. With 2 bases clipped from V and 0 bases from J, the junction kept 10 bases outside the gene matches. This CDR3 contains 19 residues. Germline V gene data show CDR1 as MNHEY and CDR2 as SMNVEV (reference sequence). CDR3 sequence: CASSLHGTSGIESSYEQYF. As DNA, the CDR3 is TGTGCCAGCAGTTTACACGGGACTAGCGGGATAGAGAGCTCCTACGAGCAGTACTTC.

The chain joins TRBV6-4 to TRBJ2-1, with D possibly being TRBD1 or TRBD2 (5 bases each). Per the germline V gene, CDR1 is MRHNA and CDR2 is SNTAGT. Between the trimmed V and J ends, which lost 0 bases and 7 bases, there was a span of 13 bases. This CDR3 has 15 amino acids. The CDR3 sequence is CASSDSGESGNEQFF. As DNA, the CDR3 is TGTGCCAGCAGTGACTCGGGGGAGTCGGGAAATGAGCAGTTCTTC.

On this clone itself: A far more abundant clone sits one base away, making this likely a read error. The CDR3 nucleotides read TGTGCCAGCAGCTGGGCCCCGGTATATGGCTACACCTTC. The encoded protein is CASSWAPVYGYTF. The V call is TRBV13, the J call TRBJ1-2; no definite D call. The germline CDR1 and CDR2 sequences are PRHDT and FYEKMQ (reference sequence). The CDR3 covers 13 residues. The V end was cut by 4 bases, the J end by 5 bases, with 11 bases between.

V is TRBV20-1 and J is TRBJ1-1; TRBD1 matches 9 bases. There are 11 residues in the CDR3. V lost 5 bases to trimming and J lost 6 bases; unmatched junction nucleotides: 1. Germline V gene lookup returns CDR1 DFQATT and CDR2 SNEGSKA (reference sequence). CDR3 amino acids: CSARDRAEAFF. CDR3 coding DNA: TGCAGTGCTCGGGACAGGGCTGAAGCTTTCTTT.

This clone showed up just a few times. The chain recombines TRBV6-4 with TRBJ1-1; 8 bases line up with TRBD1. CDR3 size: 15 residues. CDR1 is MRHNA, CDR2 SNTAGT, per germline. With 4 bases clipped from V and 8 bases from J, the junction kept 12 bases outside the gene matches. The CDR3 DNA sequence: TGTGCCAGCAGTGCCACCCCCGGGACAGGTGCCGAAGCTTTCTTT. Residues: CASSATPGTGAEAFF.

V gene TRBV30 combines with J gene TRBJ2-1; the match to TRBD2 covers 8 bases. V was clipped by 0 bases and J by 5 bases; unmatched bases: 6. The CDR3 runs to 15 residues. Looked up from germline, CDR1 is GTSNPN and CDR2 is SVGIG (reference sequence). The CDR3 spells CAWSVPSGGHNEQFF. DNA of the CDR3: TGTGCCTGGAGTGTACCCAGCGGGGGCCACAATGAGCAGTTCTTC.

This rearrangement joins TRBV9 to TRBJ2-7, with D possibly TRBD2 on 6 matching bases. V dropped 4 bases and J dropped 7 bases, with 18 bases sitting between them. Per germline, CDR1 SGDLS and CDR2 YYNGEE. CDR3 length equals 14 residues. CDR3 amino acids: CASSTGDSRVEQYF. In DNA, the CDR3 is TGTGCCAGCAGCACCGGGGACTCCCGGGTGGAGCAGTACTTC.

Here the CDR3 DNA reads TGTGCCAGCAGCCAAGAGGCCGTGGGAGGCTCCTACGAGCAGTACTTC. Protein product: CASSQEAVGGSYEQYF. The V gene is TRBV4-2, the J gene TRBJ2-7, with D perhaps matching TRBD2 (6 bases). CDR1 and CDR2 from the germline V gene are LGHNA and YNFKEQ. V was trimmed by 0 bases and J by 0 bases, leaving 12 bases between them. The CDR3 is 16 residues long.

The chain employs TRBV6-1 and TRBJ2-7; either TRBD1 or TRBD2 may fit D (5 bases each). CDR3 length equals 14 residues. Germline lookup yields CDR1 MNHNS and CDR2 SASEGT. The V gene lost 1 base and the J gene lost 3 bases, with 10 bases spanning the gap. Written as DNA, the CDR3 is TGTGCCAGCAGTGAAGTGAGGGGATTCTACGAGCAGTACTTC. It is translated as CASSEVRGFYEQYF.

The chain is built from TRBV11-1 and TRBJ1-2; weak D call: TRBD1 (6 bases). CDR1 and CDR2 (germline): SGHAT, FQDESV (reference sequence). The CDR3 consists of 13 residues. V shed 1 base and J shed 5 bases, with 8 bases lying between them. The CDR3 coding sequence is TGTGCCAGCAGCTTAGGGACAGATTATGGCTACACCTTC. Protein sequence: CASSLGTDYGYTF.

This rearrangement joins TRBV19 to TRBJ2-3; a possible D gene is TRBD1 (6 bases). The germline V and J ends were trimmed by 5 bases and 2 bases, with 11 bases remaining between them. The CDR3 extends over 14 amino acids. The germline V gene has CDR1 LNHDA and CDR2 SQIVND (reference sequence). CDR3: CASSFGQTTDTQYF. CDR3 nucleotide sequence: TGTGCCAGTAGTTTCGGACAGACCACAGATACGCAGTATTTT.

This sequence joins TRBV29-1 and TRBJ2-7; 9 nucleotides match TRBD2. V trimming: 6 bases; J trimming: 7 bases; junction bases outside the gene matches: 13. CDR1 is SQVTM, CDR2 ANQGSEA, per germline. The CDR3 is 14 residues long. CDR3 DNA: TGCAGCGTGAAGACTAGCGGCAGTTTAGTGGAGCAGTACTTC. It codes for CSVKTSGSLVEQYF.

This clone was observed a few times. The CDR3 region is CASSYWDTSYEQYF. The CDR3 DNA reads TGTGCCAGCAGTTACTGGGACACCTCCTACGAGCAGTACTTC. The J gene is TRBJ2-7, the V gene TRBV6-6, with a tentative D call TRBD1 (6 bases). This CDR3 has 14 amino acids. In germline, CDR1 is MNHNY, CDR2 SVGAGI (reference sequence). Deletions cut 1 base from V and 0 bases from J, with 7 bases between.

V and J are TRBV7-9 and TRBJ2-7; the D call may be TRBD1 or TRBD2 (6 bases each). Per the germline V gene, CDR1 is SEHNR and CDR2 is FQNEAQ (reference sequence). V lost 0 bases to trimming and J lost 0 bases, with 15 bases between them. This CDR3 region has 17 residues. CDR3 sequence reads: CASSLARGTPSSYEQYF. The CDR3 DNA reads TGTGCCAGCAGCTTAGCGAGGGGGACTCCAAGCTCCTACGAGCAGTACTTC.

CDR3 residues: CAWSSGLQTDTQYF. Written as DNA, the CDR3 is TGTGCCTGGAGTTCGGGATTACAGACAGATACGCAGTATTTT. The V call is TRBV30, the J call TRBJ2-3; D may be TRBD2 (5 bases). Trimming removed 2 bases from V and 3 bases from J, with 12 bases in between. Germline lookup yields CDR1 GTSNPN and CDR2 SVGIG (reference sequence). This CDR3 comprises 14 residues.

The V call is TRBV11-2, the J call TRBJ2-1, with 8 bases matching TRBD2. V shed 4 bases and J 5 bases; nucleotides not matched to a gene: 16. The CDR3 is made up of 18 amino acids. CDR1 is SGHAT, CDR2 FQNNGV, per germline. The CDR3 spells CASSSPSNGLAGHNEQFF. CDR3 nucleotides: TGTGCCAGCAGCTCCCCCTCGAACGGGCTAGCGGGCCACAATGAGCAGTTCTTC.

The J gene is TRBJ2-3, the V gene TRBV5-1; 10 nucleotides match TRBD2. J lost 2 bases, V lost 2 bases, and 2 bases had no gene match. The germline gives CDR1 SGHRS, CDR2 YFSETQ. The CDR3 has 15 amino acids. The CDR3, as DNA: TGCGCCAGCAGCTTTCTAGCGGGAGACACAGATACGCAGTATTTT. Translated, it gives CASSFLAGDTDTQYF.

The rearrangement uses TRBV4-3 and TRBJ2-3; 13 nucleotides align to TRBD2. Germline V gene sequence: CDR1 LGHNA, CDR2 YSLEER. This CDR3 is 16 amino acids long. Trimming removed 0 bases from V and 4 bases from J; junction bases left unmatched: 1. The CDR3 protein is CASSQELAGGPDTQYF. In nucleotides, the CDR3 is TGCGCCAGCAGCCAAGAACTAGCGGGAGGGCCAGATACGCAGTATTTT.

The genes are TRBV13 and TRBJ2-7; tentatively, D is TRBD1 (5 bases). V shed 2 bases and J shed 6 bases, with 14 bases lying between them. Germline CDR1 reads PRHDT; CDR2 reads FYEKMQ (reference sequence). This CDR3 comprises 14 residues. The CDR3 loop reads CASSLSQGAGEQYF. DNA of the CDR3: TGTGCCAGCAGCTTATCGCAAGGGGCAGGCGAGCAGTACTTC.

The chain links TRBV6-5 to TRBJ2-7; TRBD2 matches 9 bases. J lost 6 bases, V lost 2 bases, and 8 bases had no gene match. The CDR3 totals 15 residues. In germline, CDR1 is MNHEY, CDR2 SVGAGI. CDR3 sequence (DNA): TGTGCCAGCAGTTACGCCCTAGCGGGATTTAGCGAGCAGTACTTC. Amino acid sequence: CASSYALAGFSEQYF.

This rearrangement joins TRBV5-1 to TRBJ2-3; possibly TRBD2 for D (5 bases). From germline, CDR1 is SGHRS and CDR2 YFSETQ. The CDR3 has 16 residues. The V end was cut by 4 bases, the J end by 3 bases, with 18 bases between. In DNA form, the CDR3 reads TGCGCCAGCAGCCTACGGGGTTTCGCGAAAACAGATACGCAGTATTTT. This codes for CASSLRGFAKTDTQYF.

The chain couples TRBV19 to TRBJ1-1, with a weak D call TRBD1 (6 bases). The V gene's germline CDR1 is LNHDA and CDR2 SQIVND (reference sequence). CDR3 length: 15 residues. Trimming pared 6 bases from V and 5 bases from J, leaving 19 bases between. CDR3: CASRIGARGGTEAFF. CDR3 coding DNA: TGTGCCAGTAGAATCGGTGCGAGGGGGGGTACTGAAGCTTTCTTT. Looking up the rest from reference TRBV19 and TRBJ1-1 gives the full variable domain: DGGITQSPKYLFRKEGQNVTLSCEQNLNHDAMYWYRQDPGQGLRLIYYSQIVNDFQKGDIAEGYSVSREKKESFPLTVTSAQKNPTAFYLCASRIGARGGTEAFFGQGTRLTVV.

The V and J genes are TRBV30 and TRBJ2-3, with 8 bases identical to TRBD2. This CDR3 spans 14 amino acids. The V gene end was trimmed by 3 bases and the J gene end by 4 bases; junction bases not matched to a gene: 6. Germline CDR1 reads GTSNPN; CDR2 reads SVGIG (reference sequence). The CDR3, as DNA: TGTGCCTGGAGCCTAGGACTAGCTTCAGATACGCAGTATTTT. It is translated as CAWSLGLASDTQYF.